The 12 T cell receptor beta chains given below trace back to one sample, sequenced in a study of shared clonotypes between healthy human individuals (dated by TCRdb to the early 2020s). To prepare the library, the immunoSEQ multiplex PCR assay was applied. The source is immuneACCESS, and TCRdb retained only in-frame sequences with V and J called. Part of the clones is not carried over; for the studies checked, unresolved V genes explain less than half of this, and the remainder is unexplained. The sample table shows under 1 million clones, and about 96% are seen once. In total, the top ten clones hold around 0.21% of the sample. CD8 naive samples consisted of CD45RO-negative cells that were positively selected for CCR7, yielding a CD45RA+CCR7+ population without TemRA cells. Sequencing used naive CD8+ T cells sorted from blood. According to the study, the label for this sample's cell subset or site signals: CD45RA+CCR7+. The origin of the receptors is a man younger than 40 in good health.

The chain carries TRBV13 and TRBJ2-7; 9 nucleotides match TRBD2. V lost 1 base and J lost 6; bases outside the gene matches: 4. The CDR3 totals 14 residues. CDR1 and CDR2 (germline): PRHDT, FYEKMQ (reference sequence). The DNA for the CDR3 is TGTGCCAGCAGCTTAGTAGCGGGAGTAGGCGAGCAGTACTTC. Translating gives CASSLVAGVGEQYF.

This chain links TRBV7-6 with TRBJ2-6; D is unclear. This CDR3 region has 17 residues. Trimming cost V 4 bases and J 4 bases, with 17 bases left between them. Germline CDR1 is SGHVS and CDR2 is FNYEAQ. The CDR3 loop reads CASSSRDAPAGANVLTF. In nucleotides, the CDR3 is TGTGCCAGCAGCTCCCGCGATGCCCCGGCCGGGGCCAACGTCCTGACTTTC.

The chain carries TRBV27 and TRBJ2-1; D uncertain. Germline V CDR1 and CDR2: MNHEY, SMNVEV (reference sequence). This CDR3 comprises 13 residues. Trimming stripped 0 bases from V and 7 bases from J, with 7 bases between. CDR3 bases: TGTGCCAGCAGTTTATCCCTATTTAATGAGCAGTTCTTC. It specifies CASSLSLFNEQFF.

The chain couples TRBV25-1 to TRBJ2-4; D perhaps matches TRBD1 (6 bases). CDR3 size: 16 residues. The V end was cut by 5 bases, the J end by 1 base, with 15 bases between. Germline CDR1 is MGHDK and CDR2 is SYGVNS. The CDR3, as DNA: TGTGCCAGCAGTCCGCCACAGGGCCCGGCCAAAAACATTCAGTACTTC. As protein: CASSPPQGPAKNIQYF.

The gene calls are TRBV6-5 and TRBJ1-3, with D uncertain. CDR1 is MNHEY and CDR2 is SVGAGI in the germline V gene. This CDR3 spans 14 amino acids. V lost 6 bases to trimming and J lost 0 bases, with 9 bases between them. The CDR3 DNA follows: TGTGCCAGCAGCCCCGATCACTCTGGAAACACCATATATTTT. This codes for CASSPDHSGNTIYF.

The chain couples TRBV28 to TRBJ2-1; TRBD2 agrees at 8 bases. Germline V lookup: CDR1 MDHEN, CDR2 SYDVKM. The length of the CDR3 is 17 residues. V lost 3 bases and J lost 4; bases outside the gene matches: 11. CDR3 sequence: CASSFPFKAGVYNEQFF. CDR3 DNA: TGTGCCAGCAGTTTTCCCTTTAAAGCGGGAGTTTACAATGAGCAGTTCTTC. Variable domain in full (rest from reference TRBV28 and TRBJ2-1): DVKVTQSSRYLVKRTGEKVFLECVQDMDHENMFWYRQDPGLGLRLIYFSYDVKMKEKGDIPEGYSVSREKKERFSLILESASTNQTSMYLCASSFPFKAGVYNEQFFGPGTRLTVL.

With respect to this clone: The same CDR3 arises from other DNA sequences in this sample as well. The V and J genes are TRBV28 and TRBJ1-2; unclear D gene. This CDR3 has 11 residues. V lost 4 bases to trimming and J lost 5 bases, with 5 bases between them. Germline CDR1 reads MDHEN; CDR2 reads SYDVKM. This CDR3 is CASSYQYGYTF. The CDR3 DNA is TGTGCCAGCAGTTATCAATATGGCTACACCTTC.

The chain couples TRBV12-5 to TRBJ2-5; no reliable D call. Between the trimmed V and J ends, which lost 4 bases and 7 bases, there was a span of 4 bases. This CDR3 comprises 10 residues. CDR1 is LGHNT, CDR2 FRNRAP, per germline. The chain's CDR3 is CASGSPTQYF. Here the CDR3 DNA reads TGTGCTAGTGGTTCCCCGACCCAGTACTTC.

Notes on this clone: At one end the junction does not follow the germline gene, possibly because of a read error. The CDR3 nucleotides read TGTGCCAGCACCACCGACAGGGCGCTTGACTTC. Protein product: CASTTDRALDF. V gene TRBV11-2 combines with J gene TRBJ2-7; 7 nucleotides match TRBD1. Germline values: CDR1 SGHAT, CDR2 FQNNGV. This CDR3 contains 11 residues.

This chain links TRBV5-4 with TRBJ2-1; 11 bases are shared with TRBD1. CDR1 and CDR2 from the germline V gene are SGHNT and YYREEE (reference sequence). V shed 4 bases and J 5 bases; nucleotides not matched to a gene: 17. CDR3 length equals 19 residues. The CDR3 bases are TGTGCCAGCAGCCCCCGCCCGGACAGGGGGCTTGTCGACCACAATGAGCAGTTCTTC. Translating gives CASSPRPDRGLVDHNEQFF.

This clone has a single count. The CDR3 protein is CAWTDRDTGELFF. The CDR3 coding sequence is TGTGCCTGGACGGACAGGGACACCGGGGAGCTGTTTTTT. The genes are TRBV30 and TRBJ2-2; 8 bases are shared with TRBD1. The CDR3 is made up of 13 amino acids. Per the germline V gene, CDR1 is GTSNPN and CDR2 is SVGIG (reference sequence). The trim removed 4 bases at V and 3 bases at J, leaving 1 base unmatched.

This chain links TRBV4-3 with TRBJ2-3, with D possibly called TRBD1 or TRBD2 (5 bases each). CDR3 size: 15 residues. From germline, CDR1 is LGHNA and CDR2 YSLEER. V was shortened by 3 bases and J by 3 bases, with 13 bases between the two germline ends. The CDR3 sequence: CASSQGVGRTDTQYF. CDR3 coding DNA: TGCGCCAGCAGCCAGGGGGTCGGCCGGACAGATACGCAGTATTTT.